A selection of T cell receptor beta chains follows, all from one sample in a study of cytomegalovirus exposure and HLA in healthy donors. The protocol was immunoSEQ multiplex PCR, while the TCRdb copy is restricted to in-frame clones and leaves out a portion. This sample yields fewer than 200,000 clones, of which more than 65% are seen a single time; 1.3% belongs to the top ten. The material sequenced was PBMCs. The receptor set was obtained from a man between 25 and 39 years old in good health and CMV-seronegative. CDR3s include the opening cysteine and the closing phenylalanine or tryptophan. A D gene is named only where the DNA matches it firmly. The size field is filled for only some rows; it gives once, few, many or a size class.

clone size	V gene	D gene	J gene	CDR3 protein	CDR3 DNA
-	TRBV20-1	-	TRBJ2-7	CSAERREQYF	TGCAGTGCTGAACGGAGGGAGCAGTACTTC
-	TRBV2	-	TRBJ1-5	CASANGQISNQPQHF	TGTGCCAGCGCCAATGGACAGATCAGCAATCAGCCCCAGCATTTT
-	TRBV4-2	TRBD1	TRBJ1-4	CASSLEGRGQDEKLFF	TGTGCCAGCAGCCTCGAGGGCAGGGGGCAGGATGAAAAACTGTTTTTT
-	TRBV7-6	TRBD2	TRBJ2-2	CASSAGSSGLALSGELFF	TGTGCCAGCAGCGCAGGCAGTTCGGGACTAGCGCTTTCCGGGGAGCTGTTTTTT
-	TRBV13	-	TRBJ2-3	CASSPGESAADTQYF	TGTGCCAGCAGCCCCGGAGAGTCGGCGGCAGATACGCAGTATTTT
-	TRBV7-8	TRBD2	TRBJ2-2	CASSRRTSGSIGELFF	TGTGCCAGCAGCCGACGGACTAGCGGTTCGATCGGGGAGCTGTTTTTT
-	TRBV28	TRBD2	TRBJ2-2	CASSWGGSGSGGELFF	TGTGCCAGCAGTTGGGGAGGGAGCGGGAGTGGCGGGGAGCTGTTTTTT
-	TRBV5-6	-	TRBJ2-7	CASSLNTGISYEQYF	TGTGCCAGCAGCTTGAACACAGGGATATCCTACGAGCAGTACTTC
-	TRBV25-1	-	TRBJ1-6	CASSLSSYNSPLHF	TGTGCCAGCAGCCTGAGCTCCTATAATTCACCCCTCCACTTT
-	TRBV13	TRBD1	TRBJ1-2	CASGGTGGTYGYTF	TGTGCCAGCGGAGGGACAGGGGGAACCTATGGCTACACCTTC
-	TRBV15	TRBD1	TRBJ2-2	CATSRVTGAGELFF	TGTGCCACCAGCAGAGTGACAGGGGCCGGGGAGCTGTTTTTT
-	TRBV7-9	-	TRBJ2-3	CASSVGLATDTQYF	TGTGCCAGCAGCGTCGGACTTGCCACAGATACGCAGTATTTT
-	TRBV2	TRBD2	TRBJ2-1	CASNLAGDNEQFF	TGTGCCAGCAATTTAGCGGGGGACAATGAGCAGTTCTTC
-	TRBV6-5	TRBD1	TRBJ2-3	CASSNRGWGTDTQYF	TGTGCCAGCAGCAACAGGGGATGGGGCACAGATACGCAGTATTTT
-	TRBV6-5	-	TRBJ1-2	CATVWTGGGSYGYTF	TGTGCCACCGTCTGGACGGGAGGGGGTTCCTATGGCTACACCTTC
-	TRBV2	-	TRBJ2-2	CASTELNTGELFF	TGTGCCAGTACAGAATTAAACACCGGGGAGCTGTTTTTT
-	TRBV5-8	-	TRBJ2-3	CASSLSLTDTQYF	TGTGCCAGCAGCTTGAGCCTCACAGATACGCAGTATTTT
-	TRBV5-4	-	TRBJ2-3	CASSLVLAEGGDTQYF	TGTGCCAGCAGCTTGGTGCTAGCGGAGGGGGGAGATACGCAGTATTTT
-	TRBV5-4	-	TRBJ2-2	CASSFTGSGELFF	TGTGCCAGCAGCTTTACAGGGTCCGGGGAGCTGTTTTTT
-	TRBV28	-	TRBJ2-1	CASSLYTSPGKGYNEQFF	TGTGCCAGCAGTTTATACACCTCCCCAGGGAAGGGGTACAATGAGCAGTTCTTC
-	TRBV5-1	TRBD1	TRBJ2-2	CASRPGTGANTGELFF	TGCGCCAGCAGACCCGGGACAGGAGCTAACACCGGGGAGCTGTTTTTT
few	TRBV10-3	-	TRBJ2-7	CAISDISKVGSEQYF	TGTGCCATCAGTGATATAAGTAAGGTGGGCTCCGAGCAGTACTTC
-	TRBV4-3	-	TRBJ2-7	CASSQDFRQGLNYEQYF	TGCGCCAGCAGCCAAGATTTCCGGCAGGGATTAAACTACGAGCAGTACTTC
-	TRBV7-9	TRBD2	TRBJ2-1	CSSSPSGGRFNEQFF	TGTTCCAGCAGCCCCTCTGGCGGGAGATTCAATGAGCAGTTCTTC
-	TRBV18	TRBD1	TRBJ2-2	CASSSAGGPNTGELFF	TGTGCCAGCTCATCCGCAGGGGGCCCGAACACCGGGGAGCTGTTTTTT
-	TRBV29-1	-	TRBJ1-2	CSVEPWERESYTF	TGCAGCGTTGAACCATGGGAGCGAGAAAGCTACACCTTC
-	TRBV2	TRBD2	TRBJ2-6	CASSGVNEREFSGANVLTF	TGTGCCAGCAGTGGGGTGAACGAGCGGGAGTTTTCTGGGGCCAACGTCCTGACTTTC
-	TRBV13	-	TRBJ1-2	CASSLAGDYGYTF	TGTGCCAGCAGCTTAGCGGGGGACTATGGCTACACCTTC
-	TRBV2	TRBD1	TRBJ2-7	CASSEIDRVGRQYF	TGTGCCAGCAGTGAAATCGACAGGGTTGGGAGGCAGTACTTC
-	TRBV19	TRBD2	TRBJ2-5	CASSMGGLAADQETQYF	TGTGCCAGTAGTATGGGTGGACTAGCGGCTGATCAAGAGACCCAGTACTTC